This paragraph covers one TCR beta chain sequence. Its antigen is not yet known. One base away there is no much larger clone; base qualities are not given. This specimen comes from a study of control samples from healthy donors and cancer patients (dated by TCRdb to 2019 to 2021). Library preparation used the immunoSEQ multiplex PCR assay. This is the immuneACCESS table as TCRdb keeps it, with only in-frame sequences that have V and J called. A part of the clones is gone; compared with another copy, unresolved V genes explain less than half, and the rest is unexplained. Recorded for this sample are around 130,000 clones; 70% to 90% of them occurred a single time. The ten largest clonotypes hold roughly 3.1% of the sample. Trimming removed 0 bases from V and 7 bases from J, leaving 6 bases between the germline ends. The CDR3 contains 12 residues, cysteine and phenylalanine counted. CDR3 DNA only is kept here, 36 bases in frame from base 1. Sequences SNHLY (CDR1) and FYNNEI (CDR2) are obtained from the germline V gene.

Sequenced: blood. The receptor's source is a man aged 50-59 years in good health. Here the chain combines TRBV2 and TRBJ1-1; D gene: possibly TRBD1, on 5 matching bases. The CDR3 loop reads CASSEAGLEAFF. In nucleotide form, the sequence is TGTGCCAGCAGTGAAGCGGGACTTGAAGCTTTCTTT.